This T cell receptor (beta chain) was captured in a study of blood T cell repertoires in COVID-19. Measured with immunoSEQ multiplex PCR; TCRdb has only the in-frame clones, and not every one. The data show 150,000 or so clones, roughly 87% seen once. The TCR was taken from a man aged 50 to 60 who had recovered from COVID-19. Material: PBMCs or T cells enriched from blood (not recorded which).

This CDR3 reads CASSLAIGVTNEQFF. CDR3 sequence (DNA): TGTGCCAGCAGCCTAGCGATAGGGGTTACCAATGAGCAGTTCTTC. The chain links TRBV7-3 to TRBJ2-1; the D gene is possibly TRBD2 (6 bases). With 5 bases removed from V and 6 bases from J, the gap between germline ends came to 17 bases. The germline CDR1 and CDR2 sequences are SGHTA and FQGTGA. The CDR3 spans 15 residues.